Each of the 2 T cell receptor beta chains below was sequenced from the same sample in a study of T-cell memory formation after mild COVID-19. MiXCR was run by TCRdb on the 5' RACE reads, yielding one entry per CDR3 protein. The table has around 340,000 distinct CDR3 sequences, about 16% seen once; the top ten hold approximately 20%. Sequencing was performed on PBMCs or a T cell subset sorted from them (not recorded which). These receptors came from a man in his late teens or twenties who had mild COVID-19 (a few samples of this study predate the infection). Cell type and time point are not known.

The V call is TRBV12-3 or TRBV12-4, the J call TRBJ1-3, with a weak D call TRBD1 (5 bases). This CDR3 comprises 17 residues. Trimming cost V 10 bases and J 0 bases, with 22 bases left between them. The CDR3 DNA follows: TGTGCCACTACCTTTGCCCCCACAGGATACTCTGGAAACACCATATATTTT. Its protein product is CATTFAPTGYSGNTIYF.

This clonotype was detected many times. The rearrangement joins TRBV12-3 or TRBV12-4 to TRBJ2-1; 9 positions agree with TRBD1. The CDR3 totals 15 residues. The trim removed 6 bases at V and 1 base at J, leaving 4 bases unmatched. CDR3 sequence reads: CASRPDRGSYNEQFF. The CDR3, as DNA: TGTGCCAGCAGACCCGACAGGGGGTCCTACAATGAGCAGTTCTTC.